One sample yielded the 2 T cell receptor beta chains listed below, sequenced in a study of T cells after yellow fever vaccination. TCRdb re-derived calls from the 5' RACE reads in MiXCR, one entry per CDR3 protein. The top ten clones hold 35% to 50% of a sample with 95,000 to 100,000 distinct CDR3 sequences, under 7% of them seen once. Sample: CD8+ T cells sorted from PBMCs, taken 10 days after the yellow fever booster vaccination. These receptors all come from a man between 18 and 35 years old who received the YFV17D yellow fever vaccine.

CDR3 loop: CASSPGTAKGETQYF. CDR3 in DNA: TGTGCCAGCAGCCCCGGGACAGCCAAGGGGGAGACCCAGTACTTC. The gene calls are TRBV3-1 and TRBJ2-5; 7 nucleotides agree with TRBD1. Germline CDR1 reads LGHDT; CDR2 reads YNNKEL (reference sequence). V gave up 4 bases and J gave up 5 bases; unmatched junction bases: 10. The CDR3 sequence is 15 residues long.

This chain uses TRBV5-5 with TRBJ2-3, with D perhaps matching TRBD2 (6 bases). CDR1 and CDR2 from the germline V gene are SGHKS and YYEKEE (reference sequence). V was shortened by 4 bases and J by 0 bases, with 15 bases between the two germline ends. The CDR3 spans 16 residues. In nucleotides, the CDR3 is TGTGCCAGCAGCCCCCGGCCCGGGACTAGCACAGATACGCAGTATTTT. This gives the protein CASSPRPGTSTDTQYF.